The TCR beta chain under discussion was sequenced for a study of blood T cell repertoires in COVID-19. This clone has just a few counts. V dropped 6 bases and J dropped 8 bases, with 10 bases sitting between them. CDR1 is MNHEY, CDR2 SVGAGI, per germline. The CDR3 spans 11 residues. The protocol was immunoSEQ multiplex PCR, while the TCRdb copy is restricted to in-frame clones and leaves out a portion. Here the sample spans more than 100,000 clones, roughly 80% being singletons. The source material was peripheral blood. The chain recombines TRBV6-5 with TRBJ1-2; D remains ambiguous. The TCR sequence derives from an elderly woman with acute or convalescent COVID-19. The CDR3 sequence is CASRHLGGYTF. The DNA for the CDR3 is TGTGCCAGCAGACATCTCGGGGGCTACACCTTC.